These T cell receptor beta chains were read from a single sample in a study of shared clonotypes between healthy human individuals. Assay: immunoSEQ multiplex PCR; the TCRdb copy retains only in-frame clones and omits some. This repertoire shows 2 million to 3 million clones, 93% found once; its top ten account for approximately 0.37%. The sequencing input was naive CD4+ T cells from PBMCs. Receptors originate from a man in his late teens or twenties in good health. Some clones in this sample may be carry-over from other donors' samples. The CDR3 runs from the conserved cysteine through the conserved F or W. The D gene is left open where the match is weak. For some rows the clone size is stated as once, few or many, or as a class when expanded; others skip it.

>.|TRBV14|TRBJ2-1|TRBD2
TGTGCCAGCAGCCAAGATGTCGAGACAGGGTGGCTAGCGGGAAAATATGAGCAGTTCTTC
CASSQDVETGWLAGKYEQFF
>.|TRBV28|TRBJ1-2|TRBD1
TGTGCCAGCAGGGCGACGGACTGGGGGACAGGGGCAAACTATGGCTACACCTTC
CASRATDWGTGANYGYTF
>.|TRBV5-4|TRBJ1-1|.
TGTGCCAGCAGCTTGGCGTCTACCGGGAACACTGAAGCTTTCTTT
CASSLASTGNTEAFF
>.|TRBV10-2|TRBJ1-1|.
TGCGCCAGCAGTGAGCTCGAGACACCAGTTTTGAACACTGAAGCTTTCTTT
CASSELETPVLNTEAFF
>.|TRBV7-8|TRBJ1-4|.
TGTGCCAGCAGCTTGGTCCTGGCAGACCTTACAACTAATGAAAAACTGTTTTTT
CASSLVLADLTTNEKLFF
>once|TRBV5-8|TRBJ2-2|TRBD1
TGTGCCAGCAGCTTAAGGGGGCGCGGGGAGCTGTTTTTT
CASSLRGRGELFF
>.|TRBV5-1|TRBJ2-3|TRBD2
TGCGCCAGCCACAGGGCTAGCGGGAGCACAGATACGCAGTATTTT
CASHRASGSTDTQYF
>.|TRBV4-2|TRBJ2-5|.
TGTGCCAGCAGCCAAGCACGGGGCCAAGAGACCCAGTACTTC
CASSQARGQETQYF
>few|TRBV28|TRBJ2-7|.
TGTGCCAGCAGTTTATCAGACTACGAGCAGTACTTC
CASSLSDYEQYF
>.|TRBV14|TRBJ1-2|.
TGTGCCAGCAGCCAAGAAGTACAACTTGGCTACACCTTC
CASSQEVQLGYTF
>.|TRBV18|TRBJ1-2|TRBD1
TGTGCCAGCTCAGAAGCCGGGACAGACTACTATGGCTACACCTTC
CASSEAGTDYYGYTF
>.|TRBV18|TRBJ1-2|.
TGTGCCAGCTCACCACCTCGGGTAGGGCCCTACTTC
CASSPPRVGPYF
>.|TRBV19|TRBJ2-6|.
TGTGCCAGTAGTATAGATCGGTCCTCTGGGGCCAACGTCCTGACTTTC
CASSIDRSSGANVLTF
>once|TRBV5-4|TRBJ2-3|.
TGTGCCAGCAGGACTAGCACAGATACGCAGTATTTT
CASRTSTDTQYF
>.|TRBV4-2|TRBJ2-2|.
TGTGCCAGCAGCAGGGCCGGGACTGTGAACACCGGGGAGCTGTTTTTT
CASSRAGTVNTGELFF
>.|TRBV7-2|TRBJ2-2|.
TGTGCCAGCAGCTTTTCGGACAGAAACACCGGGGAGCTGTTTTTT
CASSFSDRNTGELFF
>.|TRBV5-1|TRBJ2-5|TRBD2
TGCGCCAGCAGCACCCTGACTAGCAGCCAAGAGACCCAGTACTTC
CASSTLTSSQETQYF
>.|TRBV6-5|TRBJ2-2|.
TGTGCCAGCAGTTATGAGCGGGACAACGGGGAGCTGTTTTTT
CASSYERDNGELFF
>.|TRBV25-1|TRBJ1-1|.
TGTGCCAGCAGTTCACCGGGCCTGAACACTGAAGCTTTCTTT
CASSSPGLNTEAFF
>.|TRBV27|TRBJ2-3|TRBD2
TGTGCCAGCAGGGAACTAGCGCCCACTGGGGCAGATACGCAGTATTTT
CASRELAPTGADTQYF
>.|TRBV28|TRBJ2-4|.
TGTGCCAGCAGTAACGTCGGGGCGGTAGCCAAAAACATTCAGTACTTC
CASSNVGAVAKNIQYF
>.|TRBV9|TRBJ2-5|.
TGTGCCAGCAGCGTAGGCGGGTCTGAGACCCAGTACTTC
CASSVGGSETQYF
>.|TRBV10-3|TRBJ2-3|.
TGTGCCATCAGTGAGGGCAGGGACGCAGATACGCAGTATTTT
CAISEGRDADTQYF